This TCR beta chain was documented in a study of T cells in Graves' hyperthyroidism and ophthalmopathy. The study's findings and limits: Blood samples included most of the expanded thyroid clonotypes exceeding 0.001.

RNA transcripts gave rise to amplified TCR beta CDR3 regions. In the first-round RT-PCR of the TCR CDR3, the HTBI primer set was used. In TCRdb, the multiplex PCR reads were re-called with MiXCR into one record per CDR3 protein. Of about 400,000 distinct CDR3 sequences listed, roughly 14% are singletons. There are many counts of this clonotype. The antigen is undetermined. Germline CDR1 MNHEY, CDR2 SVGEGT. Trimming pared 8 bases from V and 3 bases from J, leaving 14 bases between. This CDR3 is 14 amino acids long. V gene TRBV6-2 or TRBV6-3 combines with J gene TRBJ2-1; the D gene is possibly TRBD2 (7 bases). The receptor was derived from a man aged 18 to 35 with Graves' ophthalmopathy. Sequenced material: blood. DNA for the CDR3: TGTGCCAGCCAACGGGGGGCTGTCTACAATGAGCAGTTCTTC. This sequence encodes CASQRGAVYNEQFF.